A single sample is the source of the 17 T cell receptor beta chains below, sequenced in a study of shared clonotypes between healthy human individuals. The repertoire was sequenced with immunoSEQ multiplex PCR; TCRdb's copy has only in-frame clones and lacks some. The data hold about 1.9 million clones, with 80% to 95% observed a single time. The naive CD8 population came from CD45RO-negative cells selected for CCR7, without terminally differentiated effector memory CD45RA+ cells. The specimen was naive CD8+ T cells from PBMCs. The origin of the receptors is a young man in good health. Some clones in this sample may be carry-over from other donors' samples.

This sequence joins TRBV29-1 and TRBJ2-2, with 7 nucleotides matching TRBD2. V lost 6 bases, J lost 0 bases, and 1 base stayed unmatched. This CDR3 spans 13 amino acids. CDR1 is SQVTM, CDR2 ANQGSEA, per germline. This chain's CDR3 is CSVGLANTGELFF. The CDR3 bases are TGCAGCGTCGGACTAGCGAACACCGGGGAGCTGTTTTTT.

The rearrangement links TRBV27 to TRBJ2-1; 8 bases are shared with TRBD1. V lost 6 bases to trimming and J lost 12 bases; unmatched junction nucleotides: 19. The CDR3 is 16 residues long. Germline V gene sequence: CDR1 MNHEY, CDR2 SMNVEV (reference sequence). CDR3 loop: CASSRDGTGTSFGQFF. In nucleotides, the CDR3 is TGTGCCAGCAGCAGAGACGGGACAGGCACTTCATTCGGGCAGTTCTTC.

This chain connects TRBV7-8 to TRBJ1-5; 8 bases are a match to TRBD1. CDR1 and CDR2 from the germline V gene are SGHVS and FQNEAQ. V was pared by 1 base and J by 7 bases, with 6 bases of the junction left unmatched. The CDR3 is made up of 15 amino acids. The CDR3 reads CASSLGRQGSQPQHF. The DNA of the CDR3 is TGTGCCAGCAGCTTAGGGAGACAGGGGAGCCAGCCCCAGCATTTT.

The chain has TRBV27 and TRBJ2-7, with TRBD2 identical over 7 bases. This CDR3 contains 15 residues. Losses at the gene ends were 1 base for V and 5 bases for J; bases not matched to a gene: 8. Germline lookup yields CDR1 MNHEY and CDR2 SMNVEV (reference sequence). The CDR3 loop is CASSLYSGLADEQYF. The CDR3 DNA follows: TGTGCCAGCAGTTTATATAGCGGGCTTGCGGACGAGCAGTACTTC.

The V and J genes are TRBV27 and TRBJ2-7; D may correspond to TRBD1 or TRBD2 (5 bases each). The CDR3 is made up of 16 amino acids. V dropped 6 bases and J dropped 2 bases, with 20 bases sitting between them. Germline loops: CDR1 MNHEY, CDR2 SMNVEV (reference sequence). CDR3 coding DNA: TGTGCCAGCAGCCGCAGACCCGGGACGGAAACCTACGAGCAGTACTTC. It translates to CASSRRPGTETYEQYF.

The chain has TRBV28 and TRBJ2-7; D unclear. This CDR3 comprises 12 residues. V lost 6 bases, J lost 3 bases, and 9 bases lay in between. The V gene's germline CDR1 is MDHEN and CDR2 SYDVKM. The CDR3 is CASRASGYEQYF. The CDR3, as DNA: TGTGCCAGCAGGGCCTCAGGCTACGAGCAGTACTTC. The variable domain in full, with the rest retrieved from reference TRBV28 and TRBJ2-7, is DVKVTQSSRYLVKRTGEKVFLECVQDMDHENMFWYRQDPGLGLRLIYFSYDVKMKEKGDIPEGYSVSREKKERFSLILESASTNQTSMYLCASRASGYEQYFGPGTRLTVT.

V gene TRBV5-6 combines with J gene TRBJ2-3; no clear D gene. Germline-derived CDR1 and CDR2 are SGHDT and YYEEEE. This CDR3 spans 14 amino acids. The ends were cut back, 3 bases at V and 2 bases at J, with 10 bases in the middle. CDR3 residues: CASSSLTITDTQYF. Written as DNA, the CDR3 is TGTGCCAGCAGCTCGCTGACGATCACAGATACGCAGTATTTT.

The V and J genes are TRBV13 and TRBJ2-4, with TRBD2 matching over 7 bases. With 5 bases clipped from V and 9 bases from J, the junction kept 16 bases outside the gene matches. Germline loops: CDR1 PRHDT, CDR2 FYEKMQ (reference sequence). CDR3 length: 16 residues. The CDR3 coding sequence is TGTGCCAGCAGCACACTCCTCCGGGCGGGAGTCGGCATTCAGTACTTC. Its protein is CASSTLLRAGVGIQYF. Filled out from reference TRBV13 and TRBJ2-4, the complete variable domain reads AAGVIQSPRHLIKEKRETATLKCYPIPRHDTVYWYQQGPGQDPQFLISFYEKMQSDKGSIPDRFSAQQFSDYHSELNMSSLELGDSALYFCASSTLLRAGVGIQYFGAGTRLSVL.

The rearrangement uses TRBV9 and TRBJ2-3; D remains unclear. CDR3 length equals 13 residues. CDR1 SGDLS and CDR2 YYNGEE come from the germline V gene. V gave up 4 bases and J gave up 9 bases, with 15 bases separating them. The chain's CDR3 is CASSPPTRGTQYF. DNA of the CDR3: TGTGCCAGCAGCCCCCCTACCCGCGGAACGCAGTATTTT.

This clone is a singleton in its sample. This chain links TRBV28 with TRBJ1-2, with D perhaps TRBD1 (6 bases). Germline CDR1 MDHEN, CDR2 SYDVKM. This CDR3 region has 14 residues. The V and J ends lost 5 bases and 6 bases respectively, with 16 bases between them. As DNA, the CDR3 is TGTGCCAGCAGTCCCTACAGGGTTGGGGATGGCTACACCTTC. The encoded protein is CASSPYRVGDGYTF.

The DNA for the CDR3 is TGTGCCAGCAGCTCCCTTGACGGCACAGATACGCAGTATTTT. Residues: CASSSLDGTDTQYF. The chain uses TRBV11-2 and TRBJ2-3, with D hard to call. CDR1 is SGHAT and CDR2 is FQNNGV in the germline V gene. The CDR3 has 14 residues. The ends were cut back, 4 bases at V and 1 base at J, with 9 bases in the middle. Full variable domain (rest looked up from reference TRBV11-2 and TRBJ2-3): EAGVAQSPRYKIIEKRQSVAFWCNPISGHATLYWYQQILGQGPKLLIQFQNNGVVDDSQLPKDRFSAERLKGVDSTLKIQPAKLEDSAVYLCASSSLDGTDTQYFGPGTRLTVL.

This sequence joins TRBV7-3 and TRBJ1-1, with D perhaps TRBD1 (6 bases). The ends were cut back, 5 bases at V and 6 bases at J, with 16 bases in the middle. The germline gives CDR1 SGHTA, CDR2 FQGTGA. The CDR3 runs to 14 residues. CDR3 bases: TGTGCCAGCAGCCCCGACTGGGGGGGGCCTGAAGCTTTCTTT. This codes for CASSPDWGGPEAFF.

This sequence joins TRBV28 and TRBJ1-2; D not resolved. Germline V gene data show CDR1 as MDHEN and CDR2 as SYDVKM. The ends were cut back, 5 bases at V and 6 bases at J, with 16 bases in the middle. The CDR3 consists of 14 residues. The CDR3 sequence is CASSPIGQADGYTF. The CDR3 region has the DNA TGTGCCAGCAGTCCTATTGGGCAGGCTGATGGCTACACCTTC.

The J gene is TRBJ1-3, the V gene TRBV27; D is ambiguous. V shed 3 bases and J shed 1 base, with 10 bases lying between them. Germline values: CDR1 MNHEY, CDR2 SMNVEV (reference sequence). This CDR3 is 15 amino acids long. The CDR3 DNA is TGTGCCAGCAGTTTGAGGGCTAGGTCTGGAAACACCATATATTTT. As protein: CASSLRARSGNTIYF.

This clone was picked up a small number of times. This sequence joins TRBV27 and TRBJ1-5, with TRBD1 as a possible D gene (6 bases). This CDR3 spans 15 amino acids. Looked up from germline, CDR1 is MNHEY and CDR2 is SMNVEV (reference sequence). V gave up 5 bases and J gave up 6 bases, with 17 bases separating them. CDR3 residues: CASSLTGYGIQPQHF. The CDR3 nucleotides are TGTGCCAGCAGTCTTACAGGGTATGGTATTCAGCCCCAGCATTTT.

This clone has only a few counts. V is TRBV5-8 and J is TRBJ1-1; D is unclear. Trimming stripped 1 base from V and 11 bases from J, with 6 bases between. Germline lookup yields CDR1 SGHTS and CDR2 YDEGEE. The CDR3 runs 10 residues. CDR3 nucleotide sequence: TGTGCCAGCAGCTTGTTCGAGGCTTTCTTT. Protein: CASSLFEAFF.

This sequence joins TRBV5-4 and TRBJ2-2; a weak D match, TRBD2 (6 bases). V was shortened by 3 bases and J by 2 bases, with 14 bases between the two germline ends. The length of the CDR3 is 16 residues. In germline, CDR1 is SGHNT, CDR2 YYREEE (reference sequence). The CDR3 DNA reads as TGTGCCAGCAGCTCGCCGGGACTCCTTAACACCGGGGAGCTGTTTTTT. Encoded protein: CASSSPGLLNTGELFF.